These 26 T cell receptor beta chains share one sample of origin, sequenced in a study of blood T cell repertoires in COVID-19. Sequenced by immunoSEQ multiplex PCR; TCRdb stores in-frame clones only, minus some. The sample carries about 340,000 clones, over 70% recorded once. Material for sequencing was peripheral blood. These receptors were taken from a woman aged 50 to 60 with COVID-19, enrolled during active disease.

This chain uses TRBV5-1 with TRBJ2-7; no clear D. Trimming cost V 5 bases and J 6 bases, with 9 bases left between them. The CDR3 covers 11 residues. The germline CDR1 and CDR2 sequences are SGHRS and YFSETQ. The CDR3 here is CASSLDSEQYF. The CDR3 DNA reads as TGCGCCAGCAGTCTAGATTCCGAGCAGTACTTC.

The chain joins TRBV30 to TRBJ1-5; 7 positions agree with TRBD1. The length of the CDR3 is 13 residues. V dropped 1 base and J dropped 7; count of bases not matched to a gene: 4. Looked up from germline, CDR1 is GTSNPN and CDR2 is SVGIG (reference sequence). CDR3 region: CAWSGTGGQPQHF. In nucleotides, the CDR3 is TGTGCCTGGAGTGGGACAGGAGGGCAGCCCCAGCATTTT.

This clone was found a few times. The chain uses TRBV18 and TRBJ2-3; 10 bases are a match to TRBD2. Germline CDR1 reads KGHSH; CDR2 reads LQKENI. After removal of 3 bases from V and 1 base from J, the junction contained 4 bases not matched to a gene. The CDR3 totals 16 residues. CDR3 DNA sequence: TGTGCCAGCTCACCGCCAGGACTAGCGGGCACAGATACGCAGTATTTT. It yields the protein CASSPPGLAGTDTQYF.

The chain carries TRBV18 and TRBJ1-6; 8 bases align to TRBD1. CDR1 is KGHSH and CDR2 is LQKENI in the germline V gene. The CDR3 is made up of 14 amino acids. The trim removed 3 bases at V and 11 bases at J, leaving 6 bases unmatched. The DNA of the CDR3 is TGTGCCAGCTCACCGGGACAGGAGGGTACACCCCTCCACTTT. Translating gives CASSPGQEGTPLHF.

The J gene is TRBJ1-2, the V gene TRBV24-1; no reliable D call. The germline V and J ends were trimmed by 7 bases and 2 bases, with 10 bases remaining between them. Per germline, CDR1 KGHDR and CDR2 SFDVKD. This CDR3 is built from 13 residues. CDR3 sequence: CATSVQANYGYTF. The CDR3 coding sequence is TGTGCCACCAGCGTGCAGGCGAACTATGGCTACACCTTC.

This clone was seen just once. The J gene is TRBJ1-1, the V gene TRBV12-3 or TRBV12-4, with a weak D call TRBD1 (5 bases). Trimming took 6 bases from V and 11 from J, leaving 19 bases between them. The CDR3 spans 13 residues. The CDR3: CASSLSTVAWAFF. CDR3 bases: TGTGCCAGCAGCCTATCGACAGTAGCTTGGGCTTTCTTT.

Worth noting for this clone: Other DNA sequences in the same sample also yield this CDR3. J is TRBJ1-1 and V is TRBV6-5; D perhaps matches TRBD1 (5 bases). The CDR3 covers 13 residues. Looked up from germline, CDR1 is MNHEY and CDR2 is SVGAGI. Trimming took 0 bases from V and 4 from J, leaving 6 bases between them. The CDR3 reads CASSYSGGTEAFF. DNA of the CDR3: TGTGCCAGCAGTTACTCGGGGGGCACTGAAGCTTTCTTT.

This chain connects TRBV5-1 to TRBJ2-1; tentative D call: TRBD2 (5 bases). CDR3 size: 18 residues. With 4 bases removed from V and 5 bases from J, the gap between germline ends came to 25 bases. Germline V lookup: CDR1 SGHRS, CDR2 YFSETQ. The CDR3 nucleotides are TGCGCCAGCAGCCCTGGGCACCCCGGGCGGGTACAGAACAATGAGCAGTTCTTC. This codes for CASSPGHPGRVQNNEQFF.

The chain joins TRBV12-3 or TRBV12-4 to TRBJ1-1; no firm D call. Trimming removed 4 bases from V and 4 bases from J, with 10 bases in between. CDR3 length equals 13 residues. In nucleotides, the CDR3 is TGTGCCAGCAGTTCGGGTCTGGGCACTGAAGCTTTCTTT. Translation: CASSSGLGTEAFF.

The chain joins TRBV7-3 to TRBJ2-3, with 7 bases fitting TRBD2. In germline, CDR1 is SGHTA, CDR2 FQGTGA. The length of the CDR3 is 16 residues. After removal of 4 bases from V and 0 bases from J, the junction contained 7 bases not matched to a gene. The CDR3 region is CASSWLGSGSTDTQYF. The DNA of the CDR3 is TGTGCCAGCAGCTGGTTGGGTAGCGGGAGCACAGATACGCAGTATTTT.

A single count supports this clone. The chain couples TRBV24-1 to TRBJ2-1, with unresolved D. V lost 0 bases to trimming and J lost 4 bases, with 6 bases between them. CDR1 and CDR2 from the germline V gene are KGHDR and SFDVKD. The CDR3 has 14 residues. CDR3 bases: TGTGCCACCAGTGATTTGGGCAGTTACAATGAGCAGTTCTTC. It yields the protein CATSDLGSYNEQFF.

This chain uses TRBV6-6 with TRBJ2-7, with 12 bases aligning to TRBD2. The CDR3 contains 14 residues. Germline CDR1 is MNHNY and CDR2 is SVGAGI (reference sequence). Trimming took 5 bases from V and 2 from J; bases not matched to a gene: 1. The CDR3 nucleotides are TGTGCCAGCAGTCTAGCGGGAGGGCCCTACGAGCAGTACTTC. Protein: CASSLAGGPYEQYF.

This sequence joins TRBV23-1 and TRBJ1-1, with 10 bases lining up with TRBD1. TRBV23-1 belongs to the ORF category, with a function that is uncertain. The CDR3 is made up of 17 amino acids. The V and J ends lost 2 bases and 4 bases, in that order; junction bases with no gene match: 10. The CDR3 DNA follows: TGCGCCAGCAGTCAACCCAGACAGGGGGCCAGGGGCACTGAAGCTTTCTTT. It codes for CASSQPRQGARGTEAFF.

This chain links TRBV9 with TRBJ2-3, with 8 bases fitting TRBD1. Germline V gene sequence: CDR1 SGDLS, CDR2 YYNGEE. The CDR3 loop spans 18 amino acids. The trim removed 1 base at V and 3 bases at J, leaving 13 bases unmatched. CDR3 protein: CASSVRGPGTGGTDTQYF. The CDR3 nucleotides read TGTGCCAGCAGCGTAAGAGGCCCCGGGACAGGTGGAACAGATACGCAGTATTTT.

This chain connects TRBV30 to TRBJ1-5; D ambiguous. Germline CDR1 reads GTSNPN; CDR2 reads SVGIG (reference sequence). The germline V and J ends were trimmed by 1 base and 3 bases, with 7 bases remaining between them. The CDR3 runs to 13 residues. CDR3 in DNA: TGTGCCTGGAGTGACAGCTTCAATCAGCCCCAGCATTTT. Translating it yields CAWSDSFNQPQHF.

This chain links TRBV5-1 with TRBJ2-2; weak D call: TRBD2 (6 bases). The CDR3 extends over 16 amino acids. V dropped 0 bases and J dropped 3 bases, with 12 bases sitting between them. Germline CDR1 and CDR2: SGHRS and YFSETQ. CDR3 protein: CASSLGQEGYTGELFF. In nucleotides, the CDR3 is TGCGCCAGCAGCTTGGGCCAGGAGGGGTACACCGGGGAGCTGTTTTTT. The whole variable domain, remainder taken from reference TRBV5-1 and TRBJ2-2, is KAGVTQTPRYLIKTRGQQVTLSCSPISGHRSVSWYQQTPGQGLQFLFEYFSETQRNKGNFPGRFSGRQFSNSRSEMNVSTLELGDSALYLCASSLGQEGYTGELFFGEGSRLTVL.

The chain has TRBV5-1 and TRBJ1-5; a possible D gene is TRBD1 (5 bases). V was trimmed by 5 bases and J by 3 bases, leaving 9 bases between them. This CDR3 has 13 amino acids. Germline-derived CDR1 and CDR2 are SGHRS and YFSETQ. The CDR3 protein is CASREGPNQPQHF. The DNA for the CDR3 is TGCGCCAGCAGGGAGGGGCCCAATCAGCCCCAGCATTTT.

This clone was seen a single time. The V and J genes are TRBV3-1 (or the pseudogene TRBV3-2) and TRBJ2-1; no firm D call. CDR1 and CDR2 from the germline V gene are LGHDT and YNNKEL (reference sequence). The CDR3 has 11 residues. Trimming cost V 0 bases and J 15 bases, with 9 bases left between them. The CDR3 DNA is TGTGCCAGCAGCCAAGACCAGTACCGGTTCTTC. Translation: CASSQDQYRFF.

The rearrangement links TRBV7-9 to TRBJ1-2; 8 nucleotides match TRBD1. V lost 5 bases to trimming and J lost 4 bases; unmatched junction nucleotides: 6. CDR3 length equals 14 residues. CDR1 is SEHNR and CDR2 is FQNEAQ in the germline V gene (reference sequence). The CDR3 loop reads CASSATGGSYGYTF. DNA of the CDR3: TGTGCCAGCAGCGCAACAGGGGGAAGCTATGGCTACACCTTC.

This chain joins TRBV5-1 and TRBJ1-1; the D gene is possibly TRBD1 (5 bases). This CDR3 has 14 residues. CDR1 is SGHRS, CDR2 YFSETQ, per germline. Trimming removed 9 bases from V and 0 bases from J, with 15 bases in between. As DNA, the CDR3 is TGCGCCACCGCGCCTGACAGCTTGAACACTGAAGCTTTCTTT. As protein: CATAPDSLNTEAFF.

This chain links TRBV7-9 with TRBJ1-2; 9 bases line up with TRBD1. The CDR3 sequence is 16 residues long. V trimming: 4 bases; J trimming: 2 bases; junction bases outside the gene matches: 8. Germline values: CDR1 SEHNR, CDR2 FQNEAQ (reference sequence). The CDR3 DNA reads TGTGCCAGCAGCTATTCCGGGACAGGGTTAAACTATGGCTACACCTTC. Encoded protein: CASSYSGTGLNYGYTF.

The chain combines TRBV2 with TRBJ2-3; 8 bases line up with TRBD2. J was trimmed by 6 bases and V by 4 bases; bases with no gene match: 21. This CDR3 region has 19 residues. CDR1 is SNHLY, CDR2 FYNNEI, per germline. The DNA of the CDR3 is TGTGCCAGCAGTGGCCCTATTGTCTCTAGAGCGGGAGTTTTGGATACGCAGTATTTT. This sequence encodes CASSGPIVSRAGVLDTQYF. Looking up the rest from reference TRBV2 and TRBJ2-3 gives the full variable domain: EPEVTQTPSHQVTQMGQEVILRCVPISNHLYFYWYRQILGQKVEFLVSFYNNEISEKSEIFDDQFSVERPDGSNFTLKIRSTKLEDSAMYFCASSGPIVSRAGVLDTQYFGPGTRLTVL.

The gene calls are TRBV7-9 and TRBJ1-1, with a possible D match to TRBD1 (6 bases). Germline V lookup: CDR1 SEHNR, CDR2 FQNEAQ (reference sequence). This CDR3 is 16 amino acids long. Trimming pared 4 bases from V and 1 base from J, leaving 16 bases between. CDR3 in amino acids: CASSSLAGHRNTEAFF. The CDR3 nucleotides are TGTGCCAGCAGCTCCTTAGCGGGACACCGGAACACTGAAGCTTTCTTT.

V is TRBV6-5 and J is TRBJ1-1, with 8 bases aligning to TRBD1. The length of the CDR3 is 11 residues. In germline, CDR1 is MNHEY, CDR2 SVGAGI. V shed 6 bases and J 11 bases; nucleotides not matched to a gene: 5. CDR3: CASRGTGRAFF. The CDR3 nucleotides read TGTGCCAGCAGGGGGACAGGCCGTGCTTTCTTT.

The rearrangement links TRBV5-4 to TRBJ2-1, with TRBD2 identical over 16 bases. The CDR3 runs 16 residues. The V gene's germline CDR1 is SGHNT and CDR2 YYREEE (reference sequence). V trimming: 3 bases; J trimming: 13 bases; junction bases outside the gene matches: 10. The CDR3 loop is CASSSPPGLAGGGQFF. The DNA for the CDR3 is TGTGCCAGCAGCTCCCCTCCGGGACTAGCGGGAGGGGGACAGTTCTTC.

The CDR3 coding sequence is TGCAGCGTTGCGCTAGCGGGGGAGGGTATAGAGACCCAGTACTTC. Its translation: CSVALAGEGIETQYF. This chain connects TRBV29-1 to TRBJ2-5, with 10 bases that match TRBD2. In germline, CDR1 is SQVTM, CDR2 ANQGSEA. The CDR3 spans 15 residues. V was clipped by 4 bases and J by 4 bases; unmatched bases: 9.